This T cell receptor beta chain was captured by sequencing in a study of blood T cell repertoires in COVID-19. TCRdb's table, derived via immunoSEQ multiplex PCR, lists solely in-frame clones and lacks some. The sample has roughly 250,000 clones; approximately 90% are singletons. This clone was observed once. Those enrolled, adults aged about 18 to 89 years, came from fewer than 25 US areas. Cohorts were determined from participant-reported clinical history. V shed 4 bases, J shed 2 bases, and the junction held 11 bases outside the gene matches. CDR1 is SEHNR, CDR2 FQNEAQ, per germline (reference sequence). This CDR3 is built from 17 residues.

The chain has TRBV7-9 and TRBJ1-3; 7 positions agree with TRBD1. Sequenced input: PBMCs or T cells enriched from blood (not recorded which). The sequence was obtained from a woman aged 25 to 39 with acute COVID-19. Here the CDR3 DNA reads TGTGCCAGCAGCTCCGATAGACAGGGACGCACTGGAAACACCATATATTTT. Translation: CASSSDRQGRTGNTIYF.